The 25 T cell receptor beta chains below come from one sample, sequenced in a study of blood T cell repertoires in COVID-19. Measured with immunoSEQ multiplex PCR; TCRdb has only the in-frame clones, and not every one. The sample has some 300,000 clones, over 75% seen once. The specimen was PBMCs or T cells enriched from blood (not recorded which). These receptors all stem from a woman in her twenties or thirties who had recovered from COVID-19.

The chain recombines TRBV29-1 with TRBJ1-2, with 9 bases matching TRBD1. Germline loops: CDR1 SQVTM, CDR2 ANQGSEA. With V trimmed by 8 bases and J by 3 bases, 7 bases remained unmatched. This CDR3 has 13 residues. In DNA, the CDR3 is TGCAGCATAGTGACAGGGGGAGACTATGGCTACACCTTC. Translating gives CSIVTGGDYGYTF.

This clone occurred once. This chain connects TRBV5-1 to TRBJ1-2; D might be TRBD1 (5 bases). The CDR3 has 14 amino acids. Per germline, CDR1 SGHRS and CDR2 YFSETQ. V was shortened by 4 bases and J by 0 bases, with 10 bases between the two germline ends. Here the CDR3 DNA reads TGCGCCAGCAGCGCGGGGCTGACTAACTATGGCTACACCTTC. This sequence encodes CASSAGLTNYGYTF.

The chain combines TRBV19 with TRBJ2-1, with 9 bases lining up with TRBD1. J was trimmed by 10 bases and V by 5 bases; bases with no gene match: 9. The V gene's germline CDR1 is LNHDA and CDR2 SQIVND (reference sequence). This CDR3 is built from 14 residues. As DNA, the CDR3 is TGTGCCAGTAGTCCCGGGACAGGGTCACTAGAGCAGTTCTTC. It translates to CASSPGTGSLEQFF.

The rearrangement joins TRBV18 to TRBJ2-1; D gene uncertain. Germline V gene sequence: CDR1 KGHSH, CDR2 LQKENI. The ends were cut back, 2 bases at V and 5 bases at J, with 10 bases in the middle. The CDR3 runs to 14 residues. The CDR3 nucleotides read TGTGCCAGCTCACCAATTAACTCAAACAATGAGCAGTTCTTC. It is translated as CASSPINSNNEQFF.

This sequence joins TRBV28 and TRBJ2-3; 7 bases map to TRBD2. V lost 4 bases to trimming and J lost 0 bases; unmatched junction nucleotides: 7. This CDR3 is built from 16 residues. Germline V lookup: CDR1 MDHEN, CDR2 SYDVKM. In DNA, the CDR3 is TGTGCCAGCAGTTGGGACTATCTTTCTAGCACAGATACGCAGTATTTT. Translated: CASSWDYLSSTDTQYF. The full variable domain, in which reference TRBV28 and TRBJ2-3 provide the parts outside the CDR3, is DVKVTQSSRYLVKRTGEKVFLECVQDMDHENMFWYRQDPGLGLRLIYFSYDVKMKEKGDIPEGYSVSREKKERFSLILESASTNQTSMYLCASSWDYLSSTDTQYFGPGTRLTVL.

The CDR3 sequence is CASSFLWGEDTEAFF. The CDR3 DNA sequence: TGTGCCAGCAGCTTTCTCTGGGGGGAGGACACTGAAGCTTTCTTT. This chain uses TRBV11-2 with TRBJ1-1; tentatively, D is TRBD1 (5 bases). The V and J ends lost 3 bases and 3 bases respectively, with 14 bases between them. The CDR3 extends over 15 amino acids. Per germline, CDR1 SGHAT and CDR2 FQNNGV.

The chain uses TRBV6-1 and TRBJ2-1, with D perhaps TRBD1 (5 bases). Germline loops: CDR1 MNHNS, CDR2 SASEGT. CDR3 size: 16 residues. The V end was cut by 4 bases, the J end by 4 bases, with 17 bases between. The CDR3 protein is CASSVRGSSVYNEQFF. CDR3 nucleotides: TGTGCCAGCAGTGTAAGGGGTAGCTCCGTATACAATGAGCAGTTCTTC.

The chain couples TRBV6-5 to TRBJ2-5; D may be TRBD1 (6 bases). Trimming shortened V by 4 bases and J by 1 base, and 13 bases separated the two germline ends. The CDR3 covers 15 residues. CDR1 is MNHEY, CDR2 SVGAGI, per germline. CDR3 protein: CASSFPVGAQETQYF. CDR3 DNA: TGTGCCAGCAGTTTTCCCGTGGGGGCCCAAGAGACCCAGTACTTC.

The chain uses TRBV6-6 and TRBJ2-2; possibly TRBD2 for D (5 bases). The germline V and J ends were trimmed by 7 bases and 7 bases, with 10 bases remaining between them. The CDR3 extends over 12 amino acids. Germline V gives CDR1 MNHNY, CDR2 SVGAGI (reference sequence). DNA for the CDR3: TGTGCCAGCACCCTCCGGGACGGGGAGCTGTTTTTT. Its protein product is CASTLRDGELFF.

This chain connects TRBV23-1 to TRBJ1-3; 8 positions agree with TRBD1. TRBV23-1 is designated an ORF whose function remains uncertain. With V trimmed by 1 base and J by 4 bases, 9 bases remained unmatched. CDR3 size: 17 residues. The CDR3 protein is CASSQWLGQVGGNTIYF. The CDR3, as DNA: TGCGCCAGCAGTCAATGGTTGGGACAGGTAGGAGGAAACACCATATATTTT.

The V and J genes are TRBV4-1 and TRBJ2-5; TRBD2 matches 9 bases. The V segment lost 4 bases and the J segment 3 bases; nucleotides outside the gene matches: 9. This CDR3 spans 16 amino acids. Germline CDR1 and CDR2: MGHRA and YSYEKL. CDR3 in amino acids: CASSPLSGGMKETQYF. CDR3 bases: TGCGCCAGCAGCCCCCTTAGCGGGGGAATGAAAGAGACCCAGTACTTC.

This sequence joins TRBV28 and TRBJ1-3, with a tentative D call TRBD1 (5 bases). V dropped 7 bases and J dropped 0 bases, with 13 bases sitting between them. Germline assignment: CDR1 MDHEN and CDR2 SYDVKM. There are 15 residues in the CDR3. CDR3 in DNA: TGTGCCAGCAAGACAGAGGCTTTCTCTGGAAACACCATATATTTT. Translated: CASKTEAFSGNTIYF. Based on the CDR3 plus reference TRBV28 and TRBJ1-3, the full variable domain is DVKVTQSSRYLVKRTGEKVFLECVQDMDHENMFWYRQDPGLGLRLIYFSYDVKMKEKGDIPEGYSVSREKKERFSLILESASTNQTSMYLCASKTEAFSGNTIYFGEGSWLTVV.

The rearrangement uses TRBV20-1 and TRBJ2-7; D possibly corresponds to TRBD1 (6 bases). The CDR3 has 10 residues. The germline CDR1 and CDR2 sequences are DFQATT and SNEGSKA (reference sequence). Trimming took 5 bases from V and 5 from J, leaving 7 bases between them. The CDR3 DNA reads as TGCAGTGCTGGGGGCGACGAGCAGTACTTC. It codes for CSAGGDEQYF.

This chain joins TRBV3-1 (or the pseudogene TRBV3-2) and TRBJ1-2, with 9 bases that match TRBD1. V shed 4 bases and J 4 bases; nucleotides not matched to a gene: 10. CDR3 size: 16 residues. Per the germline V gene, CDR1 is LGHDT and CDR2 is YNNKEL (reference sequence). The CDR3 DNA is TGTGCCAGCAGCCGATCCGGGACAGGGATATCCTATGGCTACACCTTC. This sequence encodes CASSRSGTGISYGYTF.

The gene calls are TRBV24-1 and TRBJ2-3; 10 bases line up with TRBD2. V shed 3 bases and J 4 bases; nucleotides not matched to a gene: 6. Germline V gene sequence: CDR1 KGHDR, CDR2 SFDVKD. The CDR3 totals 16 residues. The chain's CDR3 is CATSDQRGGLADTQYF. Here the CDR3 DNA reads TGTGCCACCAGTGATCAGCGGGGGGGCCTGGCAGATACGCAGTATTTT.

A word on this clone: One end of the junction does not line up with germline, which may come from a read error. The chain joins TRBV7-3 to TRBJ1-2; TRBD1 matches at 8 bases. CDR3 length equals 14 residues. Germline CDR1 and CDR2: SGHTA and FQGTGA. CDR3: CASGLTGQGYGYTF. In DNA, the CDR3 is TGTGCCAGCGGCTTGACCGGACAGGGCTATGGCTACACCTTC.

The chain has TRBV3-1 (or the pseudogene TRBV3-2) and TRBJ2-3; 8 nucleotides match TRBD2. This CDR3 has 12 residues. The junction had 5 bases not matched to a gene; V was cut back by 5 bases and J by 10 bases. Germline V CDR1 and CDR2: LGHDT, YNNKEL (reference sequence). The CDR3 sequence is CASSSAGGPQYF. The CDR3 nucleotides are TGTGCCAGCAGCTCGGCGGGGGGACCGCAGTATTTT.

This chain joins TRBV3-1 (or the pseudogene TRBV3-2) and TRBJ1-4; D is unclear. CDR1 and CDR2 (germline): LGHDT, YNNKEL (reference sequence). V gave up 4 bases and J gave up 8 bases, with 5 bases separating them. The CDR3 loop spans 11 amino acids. The CDR3 bases are TGTGCCAGCAGCCTCGGGGAAAAACTGTTTTTT. Protein: CASSLGEKLFF.

This chain uses TRBV21-1 with TRBJ2-7; the table names TRBD2, a call not compared with the DNA. TRBV21-1 is shown as a pseudogene. The CDR3 runs 15 residues. CDR3 in amino acids: CASSVRRASSYEQYF. The CDR3 DNA follows: TGTGCCAGCAGCGTTCGTAGAGCGAGCTCCTACGAGCAGTACTTC.

The rearrangement joins TRBV5-1 to TRBJ2-3; TRBD2 agrees at 8 bases. This CDR3 has 14 amino acids. Germline V gene sequence: CDR1 SGHRS, CDR2 YFSETQ. Trimming cost V 7 bases and J 5 bases; bases outside gene matches: 9. DNA of the CDR3: TGCGCCAGCGCGGGGGGACTAGTCGGAGATACGCAGTATTTT. Encoded protein: CASAGGLVGDTQYF.

This clone was counted once. V and J are TRBV7-9 and TRBJ1-2, with 7 bases fitting TRBD1. This CDR3 is 15 amino acids long. Germline lookup yields CDR1 SEHNR and CDR2 FQNEAQ (reference sequence). J was trimmed by 5 bases and V by 5 bases; bases with no gene match: 11. DNA of the CDR3: TGTGCCAGCAGCCATGAGTACGACAGGGAATATGGCTACACCTTC. Its translation: CASSHEYDREYGYTF.

The chain is built from TRBV27 and TRBJ1-5; D remains unclear. The V gene's germline CDR1 is MNHEY and CDR2 SMNVEV (reference sequence). V lost 3 bases, J lost 0 bases, and 3 bases lay in between. The CDR3 spans 13 residues. The CDR3 nucleotides read TGTGCCAGCAGTTTCGTTAGCAATCAGCCCCAGCATTTT. It is translated as CASSFVSNQPQHF.

V and J are TRBV6-1 and TRBJ2-3, with 8 positions matching TRBD2. With 2 bases clipped from V and 4 bases from J, the junction kept 8 bases outside the gene matches. Germline assignment: CDR1 MNHNS and CDR2 SASEGT. The CDR3 covers 16 residues. The CDR3 region has the DNA TGTGCCAGCAGTGAAAGGGTTGCGGGGGGCCCAGATACGCAGTATTTT. Translation: CASSERVAGGPDTQYF.

The J gene is TRBJ1-1, the V gene TRBV6-1, with 8 bases fitting TRBD1. Germline loops: CDR1 MNHNS, CDR2 SASEGT. V shed 9 bases and J 1 base; nucleotides not matched to a gene: 7. The CDR3 extends over 14 amino acids. The CDR3 DNA follows: TGTGCCAGTTTCCGGGACAGGCGGAACACTGAAGCTTTCTTT. Its translation: CASFRDRRNTEAFF.

V and J are TRBV5-1 and TRBJ2-5, with 10 bases fitting TRBD1. V lost 4 bases, J lost 5 bases, and 5 bases stayed unmatched. This CDR3 contains 14 residues. Germline loops: CDR1 SGHRS, CDR2 YFSETQ. The CDR3 DNA is TGCGCCAGCAGCACGGGACAGGGGTTCGAGACCCAGTACTTC. Protein product: CASSTGQGFETQYF.